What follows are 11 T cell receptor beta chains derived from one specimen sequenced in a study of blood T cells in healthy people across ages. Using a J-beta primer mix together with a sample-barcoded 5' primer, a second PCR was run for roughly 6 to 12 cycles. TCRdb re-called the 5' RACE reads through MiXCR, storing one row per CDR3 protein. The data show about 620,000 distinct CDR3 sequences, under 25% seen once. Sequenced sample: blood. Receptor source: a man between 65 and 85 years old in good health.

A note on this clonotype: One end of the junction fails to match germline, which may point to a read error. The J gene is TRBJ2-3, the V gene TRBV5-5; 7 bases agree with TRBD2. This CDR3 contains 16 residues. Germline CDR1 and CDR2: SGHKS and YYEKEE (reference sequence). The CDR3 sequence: CASSSSAGTYTDAQYF. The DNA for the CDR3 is TGTGCCAGCAGCTCCTCAGCGGGAACTTACACAGATGCGCAGTATTTT. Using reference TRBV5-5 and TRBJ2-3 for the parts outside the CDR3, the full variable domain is DAGVTQSPTHLIKTRGQQVTLRCSPISGHKSVSWYQQVLGQGPQFIFQYYEKEERGRGNFPDRFSARQFPNYSSELNVNALLLGDSALYLCASSSSAGTYTDAQYFGPGTRLTVL.

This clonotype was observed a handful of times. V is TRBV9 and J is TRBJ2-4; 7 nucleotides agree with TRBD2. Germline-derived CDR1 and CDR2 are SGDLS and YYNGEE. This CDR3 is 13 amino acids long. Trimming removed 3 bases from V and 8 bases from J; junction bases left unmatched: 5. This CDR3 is CASSGREGDIQYF. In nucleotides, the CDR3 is TGTGCCAGCAGCGGAAGGGAGGGAGACATTCAGTACTTC.

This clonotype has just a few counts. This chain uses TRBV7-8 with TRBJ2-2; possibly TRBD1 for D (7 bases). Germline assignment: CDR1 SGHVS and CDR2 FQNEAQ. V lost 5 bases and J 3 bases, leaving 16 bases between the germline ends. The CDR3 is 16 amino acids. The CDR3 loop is CASSQGGVSDTGELFF. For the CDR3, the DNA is TGTGCCAGCAGCCAGGGGGGCGTATCCGACACCGGGGAGCTGTTTTTT.

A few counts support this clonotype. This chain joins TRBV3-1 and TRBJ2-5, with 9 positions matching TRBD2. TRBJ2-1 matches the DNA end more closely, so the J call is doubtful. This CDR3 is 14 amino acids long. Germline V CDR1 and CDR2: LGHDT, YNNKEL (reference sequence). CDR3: CASSRKGLAGEQFF. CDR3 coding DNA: TGTGCCAGCAGCCGAAAGGGACTAGCTGGTGAGCAGTTCTTC.

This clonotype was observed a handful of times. The DNA for the CDR3 is TGTGCCAGCAGCCACGCGGGGTCCTACGAGCAGTACTTC. Its protein is CASSHAGSYEQYF. V is TRBV3-1 and J is TRBJ2-7, with D perhaps TRBD2 (6 bases). Between the trimmed V and J ends, which lost 3 bases and 1 base, there was a span of 7 bases. This CDR3 region has 13 residues. Germline values: CDR1 LGHDT, CDR2 YNNKEL (reference sequence).

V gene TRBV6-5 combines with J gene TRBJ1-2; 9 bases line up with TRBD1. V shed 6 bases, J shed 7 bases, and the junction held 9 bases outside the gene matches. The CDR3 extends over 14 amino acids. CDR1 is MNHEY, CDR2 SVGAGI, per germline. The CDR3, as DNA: TGTGCCAGCAGGGCCGGGACAGGGATCTTTGGCTACACCTTC. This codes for CASRAGTGIFGYTF.

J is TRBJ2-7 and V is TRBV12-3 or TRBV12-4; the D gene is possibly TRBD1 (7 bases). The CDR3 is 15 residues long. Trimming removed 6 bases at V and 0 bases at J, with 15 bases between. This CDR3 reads CASSRGTASSYEQYF. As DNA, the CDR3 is TGTGCCAGCAGCCGGGGGACAGCCTCCTCCTACGAGCAGTACTTC.

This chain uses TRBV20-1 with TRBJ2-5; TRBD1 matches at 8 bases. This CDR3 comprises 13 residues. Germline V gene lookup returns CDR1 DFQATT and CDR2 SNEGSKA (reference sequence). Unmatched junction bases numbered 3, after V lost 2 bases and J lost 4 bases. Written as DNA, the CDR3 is TGCAGTGCTAGAAGAGACAGGGGAGAGACCCAGTACTTC. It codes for CSARRDRGETQYF.

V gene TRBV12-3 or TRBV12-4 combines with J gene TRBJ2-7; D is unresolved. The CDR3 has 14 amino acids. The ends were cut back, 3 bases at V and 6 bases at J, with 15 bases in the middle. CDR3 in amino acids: CASSFLLGLGEQYF. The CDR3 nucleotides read TGTGCCAGCAGTTTTTTGCTGGGGTTGGGCGAGCAGTACTTC.

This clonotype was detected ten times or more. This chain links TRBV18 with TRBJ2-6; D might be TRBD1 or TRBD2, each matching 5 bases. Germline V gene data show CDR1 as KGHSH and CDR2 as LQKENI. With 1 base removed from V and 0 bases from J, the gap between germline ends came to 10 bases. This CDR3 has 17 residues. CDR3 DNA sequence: TGTGCCAGCTCACCACAGGGACCCAGCTCTGGGGCCAACGTCCTGACTTTC. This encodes CASSPQGPSSGANVLTF.

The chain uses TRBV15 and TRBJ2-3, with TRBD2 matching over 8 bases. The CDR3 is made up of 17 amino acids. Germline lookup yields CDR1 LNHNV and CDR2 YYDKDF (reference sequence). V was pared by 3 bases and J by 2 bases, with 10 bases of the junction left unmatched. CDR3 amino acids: CATSSLLAEIHTDTQYF. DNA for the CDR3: TGTGCCACCAGCAGCCTACTAGCGGAGATACACACAGATACGCAGTATTTT.